This T cell receptor beta chain was captured by sequencing in a study of blood T cell repertoires in COVID-19. Study-wide background: Specimens from acute and convalescent COVID-19 originated in the United States, Italy and Spain. PBMCs, B-cell-depleted T cells, or T cells provided the cDNA or gDNA that made up the material.

Trimming took 7 bases from V and 8 from J, leaving 17 bases between them. The germline V gene has CDR1 SGHDT and CDR2 YYEEEE. CDR3 length: 13 residues. In the authors' methods: Amplification of reference gene primers provided the estimated nucleated cell counts. The assay was immunoSEQ multiplex PCR, and TCRdb's table has in-frame clones only and misses some. V, J and clone size are those of that table, while D and trimming were read from the DNA. The sample includes 65,000 to 90,000 clones, over 80% of them seen just once. The source material was peripheral blood. The origin of this receptor is a woman older than 75 with acute or convalescent COVID-19. This chain uses TRBV5-6 with TRBJ2-3; a possible D gene is TRBD1 (6 bases). The CDR3 protein is CASSGTILGTQYF. The CDR3 DNA reads as TGTGCCAGCTCCGGGACAATCTTGGGTACGCAGTATTTT.